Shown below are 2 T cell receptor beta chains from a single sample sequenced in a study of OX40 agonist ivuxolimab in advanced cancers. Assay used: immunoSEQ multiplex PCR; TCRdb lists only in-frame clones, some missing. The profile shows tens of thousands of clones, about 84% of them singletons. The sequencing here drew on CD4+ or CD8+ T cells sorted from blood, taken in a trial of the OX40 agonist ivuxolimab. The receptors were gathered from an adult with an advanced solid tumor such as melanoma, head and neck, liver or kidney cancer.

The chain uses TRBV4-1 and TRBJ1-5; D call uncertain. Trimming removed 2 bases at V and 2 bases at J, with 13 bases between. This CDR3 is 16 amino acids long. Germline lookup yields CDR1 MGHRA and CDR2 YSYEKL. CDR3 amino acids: CASSQTGPSGNQPQHF. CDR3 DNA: TGCGCCAGCAGCCAAACCGGGCCATCGGGCAATCAGCCCCAGCATTTT.

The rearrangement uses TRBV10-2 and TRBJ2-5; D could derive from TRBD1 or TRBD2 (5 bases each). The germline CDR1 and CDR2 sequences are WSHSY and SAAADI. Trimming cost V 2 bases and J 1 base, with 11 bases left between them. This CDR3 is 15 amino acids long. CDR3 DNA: TGCGCCAGCAGTGAGCCTTGGGACGGCCAAGAGACCCAGTACTTC. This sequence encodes CASSEPWDGQETQYF.